What follows are 18 T cell receptor beta chains derived from one specimen sequenced in a study of control samples from healthy donors and cancer patients. Generated by immunoSEQ multiplex PCR, the TCRdb table keeps only in-frame clones and is missing some. This table holds roughly 180,000 clones, approximately 94% found once. Sequenced: blood. The receptors derive from a woman under 30 in good health.

J is TRBJ2-5 and V is TRBV9; D assignment may be TRBD1 or TRBD2 (5 bases each). The CDR3 sequence is 13 residues long. The germline V and J ends were trimmed by 4 bases and 9 bases, with 16 bases remaining between them. CDR1 and CDR2 from the germline V gene are SGDLS and YYNGEE. The CDR3 spells CASSPRDPEAQYF. CDR3 bases: TGTGCCAGCAGCCCCCGGGACCCGGAGGCCCAGTACTTC.

CDR3: CASSGQGEGLNEKLFF. DNA of the CDR3: TGTGCCAGCAGCGGTCAGGGGGAAGGATTAAATGAAAAACTGTTTTTT. V usage is TRBV13 and J usage is TRBJ1-4, with 7 positions matching TRBD1. Germline CDR1 is PRHDT and CDR2 is FYEKMQ (reference sequence). This CDR3 is 16 amino acids long. With 5 bases clipped from V and 5 bases from J, the junction kept 11 bases outside the gene matches.

The genes are TRBV2 and TRBJ1-3; D unclear. This CDR3 is 13 amino acids long. V was pared by 7 bases and J by 0 bases, with 7 bases between. Germline V CDR1 and CDR2: SNHLY, FYNNEI. Here the CDR3 reads CASMGFSGNTIYF. The CDR3 coding sequence is TGTGCCAGCATGGGGTTCTCTGGAAACACCATATATTTT.

The chain uses TRBV30 and TRBJ2-7, with D hard to call. V was shortened by 0 bases and J by 0 bases, with 6 bases between the two germline ends. The germline CDR1 and CDR2 sequences are GTSNPN and SVGIG (reference sequence). CDR3 length equals 13 residues. CDR3 sequence reads: CAWSVVPSYEQYF. CDR3 DNA sequence: TGTGCCTGGAGTGTAGTGCCCTCCTACGAGCAGTACTTC.

The chain uses TRBV27 and TRBJ2-7; TRBD1 agrees at 7 bases. The CDR3 contains 13 residues. Germline loops: CDR1 MNHEY, CDR2 SMNVEV (reference sequence). Losses at the gene ends were 6 bases for V and 2 bases for J; bases not matched to a gene: 4. CDR3 amino acids: CASRGQATYEQYF. In nucleotides, the CDR3 is TGTGCCAGCAGAGGACAGGCAACCTACGAGCAGTACTTC.

The chain has TRBV7-9 and TRBJ2-1; 11 positions match TRBD2. This CDR3 comprises 16 residues. CDR1 and CDR2 (germline): SEHNR, FQNEAQ (reference sequence). Germline trimming cut 5 bases from V and 4 bases from J; bases unmatched to any gene: 7. The CDR3 here is CASSLVLAGAYNEQFF. CDR3 bases: TGTGCCAGCAGCCTCGTACTAGCGGGGGCATACAATGAGCAGTTCTTC.

Of note for this clone: Other DNA sequences in this sample translate to the same CDR3. The gene calls are TRBV19 and TRBJ1-1; D gene unclear. Germline V gene sequence: CDR1 LNHDA, CDR2 SQIVND (reference sequence). V was shortened by 2 bases and J by 4 bases, with 5 bases between the two germline ends. There are 12 residues in the CDR3. The CDR3 DNA reads as TGTGCCAGTAGTATACGAGGCACTGAAGCTTTCTTT. Translation: CASSIRGTEAFF. Looking up the rest from reference TRBV19 and TRBJ1-1 gives the full variable domain: DGGITQSPKYLFRKEGQNVTLSCEQNLNHDAMYWYRQDPGQGLRLIYYSQIVNDFQKGDIAEGYSVSREKKESFPLTVTSAQKNPTAFYLCASSIRGTEAFFGQGTRLTVV.

The chain employs TRBV5-1 and TRBJ1-1; a possible D gene is TRBD1 (5 bases). Trimming cost V 5 bases and J 4 bases, with 12 bases left between them. Germline assignment: CDR1 SGHRS and CDR2 YFSETQ. This CDR3 spans 13 amino acids. CDR3 in amino acids: CASRDGGATEAFF. The CDR3 DNA is TGCGCCAGCAGAGATGGGGGAGCCACTGAAGCTTTCTTT.

V is TRBV28 and J is TRBJ1-2, with TRBD1 matching over 9 bases. The J segment lost 4 bases and the V segment lost 3 bases, leaving 6 bases of the junction unmatched. Germline V gene data show CDR1 as MDHEN and CDR2 as SYDVKM. This CDR3 has 15 residues. The CDR3 loop reads CASSFRDRAAYGYTF. In DNA form, the CDR3 reads TGTGCCAGCAGTTTCCGGGACAGGGCGGCCTATGGCTACACCTTC.

The chain uses TRBV25-1 and TRBJ1-2; D unresolved. This CDR3 region has 12 residues. V was clipped by 1 base and J by 14 bases, with 14 bases between them. The germline V gene encodes CDR1 MGHDK and CDR2 SYGVNS. The CDR3 region has the DNA TGTGCCAGCAGTGAATTCGAGCGGGGTTGGACCTTC. Protein: CASSEFERGWTF.

The V call is TRBV5-1, the J call TRBJ2-7, with TRBD2 as a possible D gene (7 bases). The CDR3 runs 22 residues. V was clipped by 4 bases and J by 2 bases, with 37 bases between them. Germline CDR1 and CDR2: SGHRS and YFSETQ. The CDR3 coding sequence is TGCGCCAGCAGCCTACAGGGATACCGCGACGGATCCAAGCGGGGCAGCGCCTACGAGCAGTACTTC. It encodes CASSLQGYRDGSKRGSAYEQYF.

This clone was seen more than once but under ten times. The V call is TRBV18, the J call TRBJ2-7; TRBD1 matches 7 bases. The CDR3 is made up of 12 amino acids. Germline V gene lookup returns CDR1 KGHSH and CDR2 LQKENI. V was pared by 6 bases and J by 5 bases, with 4 bases of the junction left unmatched. DNA of the CDR3: TGTGCCAGCTCTCCCGACAGGGACGAGCAGTACTTC. This sequence encodes CASSPDRDEQYF.

The chain is built from TRBV19 and TRBJ1-4; possible D gene TRBD1, 5 bases. Trimming cost V 7 bases and J 3 bases, with 9 bases left between them. CDR1 and CDR2 from the germline V gene are LNHDA and SQIVND (reference sequence). CDR3 size: 13 residues. DNA for the CDR3: TGTGCCAGTAACGGCAGGGCTAATGAAAAACTGTTTTTT. This sequence encodes CASNGRANEKLFF. Variable domain in full (rest from reference TRBV19 and TRBJ1-4): DGGITQSPKYLFRKEGQNVTLSCEQNLNHDAMYWYRQDPGQGLRLIYYSQIVNDFQKGDIAEGYSVSREKKESFPLTVTSAQKNPTAFYLCASNGRANEKLFFGSGTQLSVL.

The chain carries TRBV6-6 and TRBJ1-3; TRBD1 is a possible D gene (5 bases). This CDR3 is built from 15 residues. Germline lookup yields CDR1 MNHNY and CDR2 SVGAGI (reference sequence). The V and J ends lost 6 bases and 0 bases respectively, with 12 bases between them. The chain's CDR3 is CASSPRDVSGNTIYF. The CDR3 DNA follows: TGTGCCAGCAGCCCGAGGGACGTCTCTGGAAACACCATATATTTT.

The rearrangement links TRBV10-3 to TRBJ1-6; D is possibly TRBD1 (6 bases). Trimming removed 10 bases from V and 8 bases from J, with 15 bases in between. CDR3 length: 13 residues. Germline V lookup: CDR1 ENHRY, CDR2 SYGVKD. In DNA form, the CDR3 reads TGTGCCACAGGGGAGATCAGGGATTCACCCCTCCACTTT. Translated, it gives CATGEIRDSPLHF.

The chain couples TRBV6-5 to TRBJ1-6; possibly TRBD1 for D (5 bases). Germline-derived CDR1 and CDR2 are MNHEY and SVGAGI. The germline V and J ends were trimmed by 6 bases and 9 bases, with 12 bases remaining between them. The CDR3 length is 13 residues. The CDR3 region is CASSEGLGSPLHF. Here the CDR3 DNA reads TGTGCCAGCAGCGAGGGGTTAGGTTCACCCCTCCACTTT.

The chain employs TRBV6-5 and TRBJ2-4, with D possibly being TRBD2 (6 bases). The CDR3 covers 13 residues. Trimming stripped 7 bases from V and 9 bases from J, with 16 bases between. Germline CDR1 MNHEY, CDR2 SVGAGI. CDR3 protein: CASNPTGSGIQYF. The CDR3 coding sequence is TGTGCCAGCAATCCTACTGGTAGCGGCATTCAGTACTTC.

The gene calls are TRBV6-1 and TRBJ2-7, with D perhaps TRBD1 (5 bases). Germline lookup yields CDR1 MNHNS and CDR2 SASEGT. V dropped 3 bases and J dropped 2 bases, with 14 bases sitting between them. CDR3 length: 15 amino acids. Written as DNA, the CDR3 is TGTGCCAGCAGTGATCAGAGGACATCTGCCTACGAGCAGTACTTC. This codes for CASSDQRTSAYEQYF.